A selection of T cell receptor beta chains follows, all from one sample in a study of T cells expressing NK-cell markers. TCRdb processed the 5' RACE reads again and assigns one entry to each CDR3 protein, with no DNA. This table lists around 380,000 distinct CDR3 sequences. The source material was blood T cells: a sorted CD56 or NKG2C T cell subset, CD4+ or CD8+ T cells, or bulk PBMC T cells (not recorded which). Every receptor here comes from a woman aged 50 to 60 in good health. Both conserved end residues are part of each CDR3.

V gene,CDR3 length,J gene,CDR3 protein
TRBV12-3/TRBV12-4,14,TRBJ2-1,CASSYFAPTSEQFF
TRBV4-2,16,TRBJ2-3,CASSQTVDTFTDTQYF
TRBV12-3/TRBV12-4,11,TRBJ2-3,CASSHRQGQYF
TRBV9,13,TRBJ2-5,CASSVSAEETQYF
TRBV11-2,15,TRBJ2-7,CASSLVLATLREQYF
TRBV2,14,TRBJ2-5,CASSEGVRGETQYF
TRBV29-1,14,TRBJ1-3,CSVAGQGSGNTIYF
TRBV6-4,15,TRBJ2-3,CASSPSAGSTDTQYF
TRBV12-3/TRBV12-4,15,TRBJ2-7,CASSMPGDRVYEQYF
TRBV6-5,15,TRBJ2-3,CASSYWDRGTDTQYF
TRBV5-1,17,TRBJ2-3,CASSRSSYRSSTDTQYF
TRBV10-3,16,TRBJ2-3,CAISESASGRTDTQYF
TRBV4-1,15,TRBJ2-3,CASSQVGTSGDTQYF
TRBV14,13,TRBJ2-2,CASSQTNTGELFF
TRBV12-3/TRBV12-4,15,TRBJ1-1,CASRETGGANTEAFF
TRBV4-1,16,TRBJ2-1,CASSQASGLAGNEQFF
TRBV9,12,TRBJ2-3,CASSVSADTQYF
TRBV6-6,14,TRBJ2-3,CASSSGLRTDTQYF
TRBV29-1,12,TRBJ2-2,CSVDESPGELFF
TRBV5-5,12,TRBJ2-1,CASSTQSPEQFF
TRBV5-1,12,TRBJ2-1,CASSLRMDEQFF
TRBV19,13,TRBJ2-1,CATSGTTYNEQFF
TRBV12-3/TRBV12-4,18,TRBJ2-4,CASSLQAGRQIAKNIQYF
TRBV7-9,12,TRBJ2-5,CASSLDWRTQYF
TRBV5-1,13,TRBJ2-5,CASSLKGQETQYF
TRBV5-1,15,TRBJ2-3,CASSPGLAGVDTQYF
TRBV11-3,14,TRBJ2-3,CASSSDFFTDTQYF
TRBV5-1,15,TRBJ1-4,CASSSGGQLYEKLFF
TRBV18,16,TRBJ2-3,CASSPPWGLRADTHYF
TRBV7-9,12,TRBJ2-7,CASSLAREEQYF
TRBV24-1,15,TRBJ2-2,CATSEAGTLTGELFF
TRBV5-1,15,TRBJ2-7,CASSPFGTGVDEQYF
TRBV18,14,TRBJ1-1,CASSPRGQNTEAFF
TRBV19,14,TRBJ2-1,CASRGDLNYNEQFF
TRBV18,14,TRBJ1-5,CASSPWTATQPQHF
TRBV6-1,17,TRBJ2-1,CASRGGPGTFWYNEQFF
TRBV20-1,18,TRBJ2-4,CSAHGDGGAGVTKNIQYF
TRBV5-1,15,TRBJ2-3,CASSLRETHTDTQYF
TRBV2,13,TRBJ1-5,CASSGQYFKPQHF
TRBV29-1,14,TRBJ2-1,CSAAPAGAYNEQFF
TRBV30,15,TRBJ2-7,CAWSVRGESSYEQYF
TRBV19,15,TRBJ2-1,CASTLSGSGYNEQFF
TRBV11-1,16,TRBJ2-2,CASSSGQGRSTGELFF
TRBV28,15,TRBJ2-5,CASIGQGAGWETQYF
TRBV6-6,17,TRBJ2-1,CASSQTSGRWSYNEQFF
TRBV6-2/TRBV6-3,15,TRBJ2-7,CASSYLPDSGSEQYF
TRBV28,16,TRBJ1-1,CASSPILASINTEAFF
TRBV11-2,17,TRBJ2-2,CASRPMSGGANPGELFF
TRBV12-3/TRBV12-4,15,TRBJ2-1,CASSLVREWYNEQFF
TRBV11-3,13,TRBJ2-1,CASTKRGFHEQFF
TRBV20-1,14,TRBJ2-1,CSASSDEYAGEQFF
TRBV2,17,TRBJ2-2,CASRTSGRRGNTGELFF
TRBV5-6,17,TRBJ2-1,CASSLAGLAGGSHEQFF
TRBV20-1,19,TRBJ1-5,CSARGSGTTTLYSNQPQHF
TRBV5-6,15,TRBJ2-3,CASSETGTPPDTQYF